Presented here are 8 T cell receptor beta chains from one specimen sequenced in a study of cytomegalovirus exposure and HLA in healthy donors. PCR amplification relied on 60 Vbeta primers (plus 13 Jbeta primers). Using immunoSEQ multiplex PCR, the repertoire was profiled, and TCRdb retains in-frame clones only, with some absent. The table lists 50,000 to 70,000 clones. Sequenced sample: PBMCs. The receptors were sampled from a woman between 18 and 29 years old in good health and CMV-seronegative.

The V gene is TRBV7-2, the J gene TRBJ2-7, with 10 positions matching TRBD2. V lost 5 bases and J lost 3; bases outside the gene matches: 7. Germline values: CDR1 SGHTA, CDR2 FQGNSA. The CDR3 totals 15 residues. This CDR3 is CASSASGRGFYEQYF. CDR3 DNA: TGTGCCAGCAGCGCTAGCGGGAGAGGGTTCTACGAGCAGTACTTC.

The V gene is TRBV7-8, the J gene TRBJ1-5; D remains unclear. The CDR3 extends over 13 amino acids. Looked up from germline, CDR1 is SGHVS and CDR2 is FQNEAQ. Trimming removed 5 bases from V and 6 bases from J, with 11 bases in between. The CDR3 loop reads CASSKNGFQPQHF. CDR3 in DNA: TGTGCCAGCAGCAAGAACGGGTTTCAGCCCCAGCATTTT.

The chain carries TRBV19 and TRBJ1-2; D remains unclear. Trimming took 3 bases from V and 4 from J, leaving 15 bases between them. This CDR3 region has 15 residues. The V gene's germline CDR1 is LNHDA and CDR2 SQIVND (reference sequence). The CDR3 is CASSIPGGRGYGYTF. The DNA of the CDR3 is TGTGCCAGTAGTATCCCGGGAGGTCGGGGCTATGGCTACACCTTC.

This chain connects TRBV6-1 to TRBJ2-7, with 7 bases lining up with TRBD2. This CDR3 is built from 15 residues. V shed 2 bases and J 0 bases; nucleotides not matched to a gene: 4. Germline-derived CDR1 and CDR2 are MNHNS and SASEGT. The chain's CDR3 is CASSEQAGSSYEQYF. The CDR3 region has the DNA TGTGCCAGCAGTGAACAAGCGGGGAGCTCCTACGAGCAGTACTTC.

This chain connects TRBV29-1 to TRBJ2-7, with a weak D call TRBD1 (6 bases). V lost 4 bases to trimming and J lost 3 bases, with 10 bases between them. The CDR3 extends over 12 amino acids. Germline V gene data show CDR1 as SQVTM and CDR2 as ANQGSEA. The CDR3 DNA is TGCAGCGTTGGGCAGGGGAGCTACGAGCAGTACTTC. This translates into CSVGQGSYEQYF.

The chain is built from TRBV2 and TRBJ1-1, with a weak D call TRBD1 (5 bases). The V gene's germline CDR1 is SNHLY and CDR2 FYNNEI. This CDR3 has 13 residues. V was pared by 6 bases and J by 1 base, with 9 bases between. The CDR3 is CASRTEKNTEAFF. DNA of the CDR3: TGTGCCAGCAGGACAGAAAAGAACACTGAAGCTTTCTTT.

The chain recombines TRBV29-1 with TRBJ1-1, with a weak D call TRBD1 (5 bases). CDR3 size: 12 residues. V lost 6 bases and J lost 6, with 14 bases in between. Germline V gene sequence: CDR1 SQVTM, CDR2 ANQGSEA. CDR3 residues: CSVTGLPAEAFF. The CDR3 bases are TGCAGCGTGACGGGACTCCCGGCTGAAGCTTTCTTT.

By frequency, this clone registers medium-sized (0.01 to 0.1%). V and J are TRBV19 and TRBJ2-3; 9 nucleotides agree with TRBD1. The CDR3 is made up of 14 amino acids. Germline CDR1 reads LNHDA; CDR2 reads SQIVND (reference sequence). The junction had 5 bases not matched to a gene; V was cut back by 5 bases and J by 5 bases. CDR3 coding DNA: TGTGCCAGTAGTCTCGGGACAGGGTTAGATACGCAGTATTTT. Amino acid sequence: CASSLGTGLDTQYF.